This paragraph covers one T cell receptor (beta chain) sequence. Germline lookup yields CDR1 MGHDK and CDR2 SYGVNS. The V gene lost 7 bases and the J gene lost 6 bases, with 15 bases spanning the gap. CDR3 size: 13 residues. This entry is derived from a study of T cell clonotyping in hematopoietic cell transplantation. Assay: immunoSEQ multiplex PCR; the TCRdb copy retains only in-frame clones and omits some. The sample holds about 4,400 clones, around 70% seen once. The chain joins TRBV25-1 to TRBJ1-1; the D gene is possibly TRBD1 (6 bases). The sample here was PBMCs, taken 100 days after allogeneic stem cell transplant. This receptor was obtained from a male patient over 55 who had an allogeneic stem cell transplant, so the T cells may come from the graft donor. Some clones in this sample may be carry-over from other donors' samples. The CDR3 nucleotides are TGTGCCAGCAAGACCGGGGGGGGCTCTGAAGCTTTCTTT. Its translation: CASKTGGGSEAFF.